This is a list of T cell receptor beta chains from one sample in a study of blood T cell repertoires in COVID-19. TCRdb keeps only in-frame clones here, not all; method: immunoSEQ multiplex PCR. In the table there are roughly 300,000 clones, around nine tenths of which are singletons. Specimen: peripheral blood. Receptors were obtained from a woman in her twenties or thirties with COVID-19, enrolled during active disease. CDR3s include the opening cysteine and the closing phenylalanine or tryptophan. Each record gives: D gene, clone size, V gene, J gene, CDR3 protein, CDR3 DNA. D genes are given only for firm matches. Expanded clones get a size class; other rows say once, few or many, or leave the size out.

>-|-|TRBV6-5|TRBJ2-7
CASLEVGRPRGEQYF
TGTGCCAGCCTTGAGGTAGGGCGTCCTCGGGGTGAGCAGTACTTC
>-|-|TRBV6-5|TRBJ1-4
CASSYSWRAGEKLFF
TGTGCCAGCAGTTACTCCTGGAGGGCAGGGGAAAAACTGTTTTTT
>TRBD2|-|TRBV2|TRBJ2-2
CASRDNLAGGSTNTGELFF
TGTGCCAGCAGAGACAACCTAGCGGGAGGGTCTACGAACACCGGGGAGCTGTTTTTT
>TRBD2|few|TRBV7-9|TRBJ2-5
CASSPTSGEAETQYF
TGTGCCAGCAGCCCGACTAGCGGAGAGGCGGAGACCCAGTACTTC
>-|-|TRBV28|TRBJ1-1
CASTLVGSTEAFF
TGTGCCAGCACCCTAGTGGGTTCCACTGAAGCTTTCTTT
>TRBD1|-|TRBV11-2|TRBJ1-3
CASSLRGTAGNTIYF
TGTGCCAGCAGCCTACGGGGGACAGCGGGAAACACCATATATTTT
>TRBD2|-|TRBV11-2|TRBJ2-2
CASSLGLATTGELFF
TGTGCCAGCAGCTTAGGACTAGCGACCACCGGGGAGCTGTTTTTT
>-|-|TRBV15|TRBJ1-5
CATSRIPGSLSDSNQPQHF
TGTGCCACCAGCAGAATACCGGGGTCCCTGTCGGATAGCAATCAGCCCCAGCATTTT
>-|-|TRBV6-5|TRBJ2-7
CASSYGGYHHEQYF
TGTGCCAGCAGTTACGGGGGCTATCACCACGAGCAGTACTTC
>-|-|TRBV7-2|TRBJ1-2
CASSLVPGIDGYTF
TGTGCCAGCAGCTTAGTCCCGGGTATAGATGGCTACACCTTC
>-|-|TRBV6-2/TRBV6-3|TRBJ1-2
CASSFRGGVTYGYTF
TGTGCCAGCAGTTTCCGGGGGGGCGTGACCTATGGCTACACCTTC
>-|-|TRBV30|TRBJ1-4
CACKQGGGNEKLFF
TGTGCCTGCAAACAGGGTGGAGGTAATGAAAAACTGTTTTTT
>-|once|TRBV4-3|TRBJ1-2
CASSQGQYSNYGYTF
TGCGCCAGCAGCCAAGGGCAGTATTCTAACTATGGCTACACCTTC